This T cell receptor (beta chain) was retrieved from a study of T cells in Graves' hyperthyroidism and ophthalmopathy. Germline-derived CDR1 and CDR2 are SEHNR and FQNEAQ (reference sequence). This CDR3 contains 13 residues. V lost 2 bases to trimming and J lost 3 bases, with 6 bases between them. Amplified TCR beta CDR3 regions came from RNA transcripts. An initial round of RT-PCR targeting the TCR CDR3 relied on the HTBI primer set. TCRdb fed the multiplex PCR reads into MiXCR, producing one record per CDR3 protein. The sample has some 180,000 distinct CDR3 sequences, around a sixth seen once. The clonotype originates from a woman aged 50 to 60 with Graves' hyperthyroidism. What was sequenced was blood. This chain uses TRBV7-9 with TRBJ2-3; TRBD1 might be the D (5 bases). CDR3 nucleotide sequence: TGTGCCAGCAGCTTACAGGGAACAGATACGCAGTATTTT. Encoded protein: CASSLQGTDTQYF.